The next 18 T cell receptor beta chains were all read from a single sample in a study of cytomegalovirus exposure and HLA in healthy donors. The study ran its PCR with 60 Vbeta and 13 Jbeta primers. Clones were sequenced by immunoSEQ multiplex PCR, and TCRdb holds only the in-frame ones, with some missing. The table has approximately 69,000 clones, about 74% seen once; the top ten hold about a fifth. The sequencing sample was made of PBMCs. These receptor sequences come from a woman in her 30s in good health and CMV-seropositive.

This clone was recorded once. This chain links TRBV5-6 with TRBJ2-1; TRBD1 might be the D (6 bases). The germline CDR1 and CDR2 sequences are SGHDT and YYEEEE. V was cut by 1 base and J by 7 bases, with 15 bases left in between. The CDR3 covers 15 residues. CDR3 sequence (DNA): TGTGCCAGCAGCTTGCAGGGGCTAGCCGCAAATGAGCAGTTCTTC. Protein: CASSLQGLAANEQFF.

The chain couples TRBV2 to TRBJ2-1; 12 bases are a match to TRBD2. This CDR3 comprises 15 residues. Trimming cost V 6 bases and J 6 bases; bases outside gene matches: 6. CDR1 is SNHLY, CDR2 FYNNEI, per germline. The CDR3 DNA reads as TGTGCCAGCAGCCAACTAGCGGGAGGAATCAATGAGCAGTTCTTC. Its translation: CASSQLAGGINEQFF.

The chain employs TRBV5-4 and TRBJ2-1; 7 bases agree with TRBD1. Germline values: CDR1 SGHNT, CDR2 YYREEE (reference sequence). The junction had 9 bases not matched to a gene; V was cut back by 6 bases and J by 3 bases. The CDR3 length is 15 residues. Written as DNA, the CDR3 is TGTGCCAGCATCCTCGACAGGGAACACTACAATGAGCAGTTCTTC. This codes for CASILDREHYNEQFF.

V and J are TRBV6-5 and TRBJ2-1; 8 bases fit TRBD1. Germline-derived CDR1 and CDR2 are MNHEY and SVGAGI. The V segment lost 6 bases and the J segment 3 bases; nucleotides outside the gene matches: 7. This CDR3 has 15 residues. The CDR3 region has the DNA TGTGCCAGCAGGTATGACAGGGGCGACTACAATGAGCAGTTCTTC. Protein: CASRYDRGDYNEQFF.

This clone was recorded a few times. The CDR3 is CASSYSRTTYEQYF. DNA of the CDR3: TGTGCCAGCAGTTACTCCCGGACAACCTACGAGCAGTACTTC. The V call is TRBV6-5, the J call TRBJ2-7; tentatively, D is TRBD1 (5 bases). Germline-derived CDR1 and CDR2 are MNHEY and SVGAGI. Trimming removed 0 bases at V and 2 bases at J, with 8 bases between. CDR3 length: 14 amino acids.

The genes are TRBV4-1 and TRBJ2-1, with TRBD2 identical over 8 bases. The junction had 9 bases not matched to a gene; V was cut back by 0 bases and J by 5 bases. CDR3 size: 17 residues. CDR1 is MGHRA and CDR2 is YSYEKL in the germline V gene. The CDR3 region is CASSQDDPGGFDNEQFF. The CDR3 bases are TGCGCCAGCAGCCAAGATGACCCGGGAGGGTTCGACAATGAGCAGTTCTTC.

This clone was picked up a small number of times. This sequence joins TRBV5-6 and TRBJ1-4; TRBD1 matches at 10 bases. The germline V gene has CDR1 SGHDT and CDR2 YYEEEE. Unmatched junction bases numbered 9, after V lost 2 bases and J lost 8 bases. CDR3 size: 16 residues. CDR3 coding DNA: TGTGCCAGCAGCTTAAGATGGGGACAGGGGATGGAAAAACTGTTTTTT. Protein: CASSLRWGQGMEKLFF.

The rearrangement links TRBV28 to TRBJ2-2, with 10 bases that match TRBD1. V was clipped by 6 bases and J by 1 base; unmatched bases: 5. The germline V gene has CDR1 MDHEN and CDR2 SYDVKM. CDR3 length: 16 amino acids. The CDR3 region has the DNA TGTGCCAGCAGCCGGGACAGGGGCCTGAACACCGGGGAGCTGTTTTTT. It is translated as CASSRDRGLNTGELFF.

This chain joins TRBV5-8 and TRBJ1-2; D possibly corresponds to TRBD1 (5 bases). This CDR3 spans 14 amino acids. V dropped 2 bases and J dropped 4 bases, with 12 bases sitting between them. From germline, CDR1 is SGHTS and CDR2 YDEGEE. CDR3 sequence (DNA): TGTGCCAGCAGCTTAAGCCACGGGGGCTATGGCTACACCTTC. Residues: CASSLSHGGYGYTF.

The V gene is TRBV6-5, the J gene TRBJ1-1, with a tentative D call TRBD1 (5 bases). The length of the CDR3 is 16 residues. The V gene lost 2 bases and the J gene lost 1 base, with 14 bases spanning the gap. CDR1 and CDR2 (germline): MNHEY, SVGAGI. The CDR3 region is CASSYSLGRANTEAFF. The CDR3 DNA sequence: TGTGCCAGCAGTTACAGTTTGGGCAGGGCGAACACTGAAGCTTTCTTT.

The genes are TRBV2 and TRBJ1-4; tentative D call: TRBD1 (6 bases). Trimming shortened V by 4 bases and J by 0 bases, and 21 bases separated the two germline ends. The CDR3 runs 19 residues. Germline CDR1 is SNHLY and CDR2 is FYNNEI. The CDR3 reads CASSGRPRQGRATNEKLFF. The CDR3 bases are TGTGCCAGCAGTGGCAGACCGCGGCAGGGGAGGGCAACTAATGAAAAACTGTTTTTT.

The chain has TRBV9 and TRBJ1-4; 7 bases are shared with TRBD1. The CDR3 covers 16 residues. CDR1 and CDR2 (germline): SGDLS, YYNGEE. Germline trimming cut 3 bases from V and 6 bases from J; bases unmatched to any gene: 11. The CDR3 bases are TGTGCCAGCAGCGATGAACAAGGGGGCATGGATGAAAAACTGTTTTTT. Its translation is CASSDEQGGMDEKLFF.

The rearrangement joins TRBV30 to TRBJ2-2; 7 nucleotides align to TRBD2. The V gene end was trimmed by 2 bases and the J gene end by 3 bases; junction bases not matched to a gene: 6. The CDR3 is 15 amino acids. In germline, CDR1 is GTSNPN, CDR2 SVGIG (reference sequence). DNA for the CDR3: TGTGCCTGGAGTAAGGCTAGCGGTCACACCGGGGAGCTGTTTTTT. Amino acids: CAWSKASGHTGELFF.

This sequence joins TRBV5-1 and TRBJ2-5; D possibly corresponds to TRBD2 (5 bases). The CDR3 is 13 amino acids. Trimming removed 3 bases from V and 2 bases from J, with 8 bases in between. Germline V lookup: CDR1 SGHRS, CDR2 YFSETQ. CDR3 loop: CASSSSPQETQYF. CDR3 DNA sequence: TGCGCCAGCAGCTCTAGCCCTCAAGAGACCCAGTACTTC.

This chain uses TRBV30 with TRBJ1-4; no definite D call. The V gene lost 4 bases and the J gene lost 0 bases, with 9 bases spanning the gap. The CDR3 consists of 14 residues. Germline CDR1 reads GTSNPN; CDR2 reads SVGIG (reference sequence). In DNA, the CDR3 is TGTGCCTGGAACCGGGGTGCAACTAATGAAAAACTGTTTTTT. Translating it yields CAWNRGATNEKLFF. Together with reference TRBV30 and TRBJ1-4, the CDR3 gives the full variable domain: SQTIHQWPATLVQPVGSPLSLECTVEGTSNPNLYWYRQAAGRGLQLLFYSVGIGQISSEVPQNLSASRPQDRQFILSSKKLLLSDSGFYLCAWNRGATNEKLFFGSGTQLSVL.

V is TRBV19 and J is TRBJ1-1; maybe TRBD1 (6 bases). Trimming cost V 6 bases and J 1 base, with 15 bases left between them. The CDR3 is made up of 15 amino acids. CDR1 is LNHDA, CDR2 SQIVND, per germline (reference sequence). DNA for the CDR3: TGTGCCAGTAGGGAACAGGGTAACTCGAACACTGAAGCTTTCTTT. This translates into CASREQGNSNTEAFF.

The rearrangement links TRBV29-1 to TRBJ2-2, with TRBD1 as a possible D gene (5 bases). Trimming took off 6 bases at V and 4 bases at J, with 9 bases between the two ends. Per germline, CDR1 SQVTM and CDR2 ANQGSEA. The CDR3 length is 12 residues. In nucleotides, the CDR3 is TGCAGCGTGTTCAGGGTCACCGGGGAGCTGTTTTTT. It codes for CSVFRVTGELFF.

CDR3 loop: CASSSLTAREGPEQYF. The CDR3, as DNA: TGTGCCAGCAGTTCGCTCACCGCGCGGGAGGGCCCCGAGCAGTACTTC. The chain combines TRBV28 with TRBJ2-7, with 9 bases lining up with TRBD2. Germline CDR1 and CDR2: MDHEN and SYDVKM. There are 16 residues in the CDR3. Trimming at V came to 4 bases and at J to 6 bases, leaving 13 bases not matched to a gene.